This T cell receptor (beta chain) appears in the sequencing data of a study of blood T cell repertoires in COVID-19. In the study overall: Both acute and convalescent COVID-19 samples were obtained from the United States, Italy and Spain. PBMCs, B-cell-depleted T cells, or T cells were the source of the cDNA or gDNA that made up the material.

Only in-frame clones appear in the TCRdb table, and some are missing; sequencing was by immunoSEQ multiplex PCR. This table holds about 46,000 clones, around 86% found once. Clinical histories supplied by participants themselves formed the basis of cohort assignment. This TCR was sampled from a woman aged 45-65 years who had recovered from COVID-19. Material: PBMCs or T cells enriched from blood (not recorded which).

CDR3 nucleotide sequence: TGTGCCAGCAGCCGGCGGACAGGGAGGTCTTACTATGGCTACACCTTC. Translated, it gives CASSRRTGRSYYGYTF. The rearrangement uses TRBV3-1 (or the pseudogene TRBV3-2) and TRBJ1-2, with 8 positions matching TRBD1. Looked up from germline, CDR1 is LGHDT and CDR2 is YNNKEL (reference sequence). The CDR3 covers 16 residues. V lost 4 bases, J lost 3 bases, and 10 bases stayed unmatched.